This paragraph reports one TCR beta chain. What it binds is unknown. The PCR was carried out with 60 Vbeta primers and 13 Jbeta primers. Per the study methods: Some 80 million unique TCR beta chains, roughly 11 million shared, were counted in a later analysis. Generated by immunoSEQ multiplex PCR, the TCRdb table keeps only in-frame clones and is missing some. V and J calls and clone size are given by that table; D and trimming were obtained from the DNA. The profile covers about 180,000 clones, with over 75% appearing a single time and 0.5% taken by the ten largest. The data originate from a study of cytomegalovirus exposure and HLA in healthy donors. Overall study results and limits: Serostatus for CMV was the only available immune exposure information.

The sequenced material came from PBMCs. The TCR was taken from a woman between 45 and 65 years old in good health and CMV-seronegative.

DNA of the CDR3: TGCGCCAGCAGCTTTTCATCCGGGAGCTCCTACAATGAGCAGTTCTTC. Translation: CASSFSSGSSYNEQFF. The gene calls are TRBV5-1 and TRBJ2-1; D possibly corresponds to TRBD2 (6 bases). The CDR3 has 16 residues. Germline-derived CDR1 and CDR2 are SGHRS and YFSETQ. Trimming shortened V by 2 bases and J by 0 bases, and 12 bases separated the two germline ends.